This record covers a single TCR beta chain. Its antigen is currently not known. No quality values exist for individual bases; no much larger clone is one base distant. From a lookup of the germline V gene (reference sequence), CDR1 and CDR2 are MNHEY and SMNVEV. Spanning cysteine to phenylalanine, the CDR3 consists of 15 amino acids. Left in the record is the CDR3 DNA by itself, 45 bases read in frame from the first base. Germline trimming: 6 bases from V, 5 bases from J; junction bases outside gene matches: 12. The data derive from a study of blood T cells in healthy people across ages (dated by TCRdb to about 2015). Turning to the overall study: In model experiments, template switching captured roughly one uniquely barcoded TCR beta cDNA molecule for every two T cells. The donors were divided into four age groups: young (average approximately 17 years), middle-aged (approximately 41), aged (about 60) and long-lived (about 84). To track age-related changes in TCR beta repertoire diversity, the study relied on deep sequencing normalized with unique cDNA molecular identifiers. Using the same blood draw, the study looked at two additional independent replicas of 1 million unique cDNA reads for two donors, one aged 18 to 30 and the other aged 80 or older. To avoid experimental bias, donors of different ages were spread randomly across the sequencing lanes.

Library preparation was by 5' RACE. For sequencing, an Illumina HiSeq 2500 was employed. The second PCR ran for roughly 6 to 11 cycles and used a J-beta primer mix along with a sample-barcoded 5' primer. A template-switch 5' adaptor carrying 12 random nucleotides introduced a unique molecular identifier onto each TCR beta cDNA molecule. Each sample yielded at least 2.5 million CDR3-containing paired-end reads. First-strand cDNA synthesis was performed from all RNA using the Mint cDNA synthesis kit, with priming by a TRBC-specific oligonucleotide. Following uracil-DNA glycosylase treatment, all cDNA underwent a first 18-cycle PCR with the universal primers M1SS and BC2_uni_R. The study's own analysis went as follows. Normalization of each sample was performed by random selection of 1 million high-quality reads, each carrying a distinct molecular identifier. Reads sharing molecular identifiers were discarded rather than binned into consensus sequences. MiTCR, with a Q25 quality threshold and the strictest error-elimination algorithm, was used for CDR3 identification, clonotype clustering and error correction. A nonparametric unseen species model with Euler transformation was used to estimate lower-bound total TCR beta diversity. The public reads were reprocessed in TCRdb via fastp at Q25 and MiXCR, keeping in-frame beta chains. A single entry per CDR3 protein holds the most common genes and DNA from its merged rows. In this record, the V and J calls reflect TCRdb's handling and not the investigators' own analysis. The sample yields some 1.6 million distinct CDR3 sequences; almost 35% were counted once. The top ten constitute about 11% of the sample.

Overall study outcomes, separate from this receptor: Estimates of total diversity based on one million sequenced T cells were considered lower bounds and underestimates. The percentage of naive T cells measured by flow cytometry correlated strongly with observed TCR beta diversity. Conclusive comparison of naive and antigen-experienced compartments was prevented by the profiling of bulk unsorted PBMCs. As age increased, observed TCR beta diversity per million T cells dropped in a roughly linear way, and a significant reduction was already evident by age 40. Compared with the aged group, more naive CD4+ T cells, fewer expanded clones and increased TCR diversity were shown by the long-lived group, suggesting age selection. Donor CMV infection status was unknown, potentially confounding age-related changes in expanded clonotypes.

Systemically healthy Caucasian individuals from Russia, some 38 in total and aged roughly 6 to 95 years, were included as donors. Approximately 11 milliliters of peripheral blood were drawn from each donor into EDTA-treated Vacutainer tubes. PBMCs were isolated by Ficoll-Paque density-gradient centrifugation, with at least 6 million obtained per sample. Trizol reagent was used to extract total RNA from PBMCs, with at least 5.5 micrograms per sample. For every donor, an aliquot of PBMCs went through flow cytometry to measure the percentages of naive CD45RAhigh/CD27high T cells. The specimen sequenced was blood. The chain uses TRBV27 and TRBJ2-7; TRBD2 lines up with 8 middle nucleotides. The TCR was taken from a woman between 25 and 40 years old in good health. CDR3 sequence: CASRRSGSDPNEQYF. The nucleotides are TGTGCCAGCAGACGGAGCGGGAGTGATCCTAACGAGCAGTACTTC.